This TCR beta chain was obtained from a study of T cell repertoires in cytomegalovirus infection. Study-level background: The study used recently identified HLA-C-restricted and well-studied HLA-B-restricted CMV epitopes. The public TCR beta signatures pointed to both CMV infection and matching HLA type.

In this sample, this clonotype turned up a few times. Its target is not known. Study-level results: Clonotype analysis showed dominance of the ex vivo response by HLA-C-restricted CMV-specific TCR beta clonotypes. Individuals carrying CMV plus the relevant HLA were identified by cumulative frequency of public TCR beta families.

TCRdb re-called the reads with MiXCR, one entry per CDR3 protein. This sample has about 220,000 distinct CDR3 sequences; about 40% occur once, and the top ten carry approximately 59%. The sequence derives from a human donor in good health (CMV status not recorded). Some clones in this sample may be carry-over from other donors' samples. The sequencing here drew on CD8+ T cells from cultured PBMCs, taken from culture after CMV antigen stimulation.

CDR3 loop: CASSPTGTNTEAFF. The CDR3 region has the DNA TGTGCCAGCAGCCCGACAGGGACGAACACTGAAGCTTTCTTT. This sequence joins TRBV14 and TRBJ1-1; 7 bases are a match to TRBD1. In germline, CDR1 is SGHDN, CDR2 FVKESK. The ends lost 4 bases at V and 1 base at J; junction bases unmatched: 3. This CDR3 spans 14 amino acids. The whole variable domain, filled in from reference TRBV14 and TRBJ1-1, reads EAGVTQFPSHSVIEKGQTVTLRCDPISGHDNLYWYRRVMGKEIKFLLHFVKESKQDESGMPNNRFLAERTGGTYSTLKVQPAELEDSGVYFCASSPTGTNTEAFFGQGTRLTVV.